Listed here are 25 T cell receptor beta chains from one sample, sequenced in a study of T cell clonotyping in hematopoietic cell transplantation. Sequencing used immunoSEQ multiplex PCR; TCRdb keeps in-frame clones, though not all of them. The table has around 25,000 clones, approximately 80% seen once. The time point: recipient sample about 28 days before transplant, after cytoreduction. The sample was peripheral blood mononuclear cells, taken before stem cell transplant. The receptor set was obtained from a woman aged 55-69 years with acute myeloid leukemia. Some clones in this sample may be carry-over from other donors' samples.

This chain uses TRBV5-6 with TRBJ1-5, with D tentatively TRBD1 (6 bases). The V end was cut by 0 bases, the J end by 2 bases, with 12 bases between. Per the germline V gene, CDR1 is SGHDT and CDR2 is YYEEEE. The CDR3 is 16 residues long. The CDR3 sequence is CASSLGLGAGNQPQHF. CDR3 DNA sequence: TGTGCCAGCAGCTTGGGGTTGGGGGCGGGCAATCAGCCCCAGCATTTT.

The chain has TRBV7-8 and TRBJ2-5, with D possibly being TRBD2 (5 bases). Germline V gene sequence: CDR1 SGHVS, CDR2 FQNEAQ. The CDR3 has 15 amino acids. V was shortened by 3 bases and J by 2 bases, with 13 bases between the two germline ends. Here the CDR3 reads CASSFPRGGQETQYF. CDR3 in DNA: TGTGCCAGCAGCTTCCCCCGGGGTGGGCAAGAGACCCAGTACTTC.

This rearrangement joins TRBV9 to TRBJ2-5, with unresolved D. Germline-derived CDR1 and CDR2 are SGDLS and YYNGEE. V gave up 2 bases and J gave up 2 bases, with 7 bases separating them. The CDR3 is made up of 13 amino acids. The CDR3 DNA sequence: TGTGCCAGCAGCGTCTCCCCTCAAGAGACCCAGTACTTC. This translates into CASSVSPQETQYF.

This sequence joins TRBV4-1 and TRBJ1-6; 7 positions agree with TRBD1. Germline V CDR1 and CDR2: MGHRA, YSYEKL. With 4 bases clipped from V and 8 bases from J, the junction kept 8 bases outside the gene matches. The CDR3 is 15 residues long. The CDR3 DNA is TGCGCCAGCAGCCCTACAGGGGTCCCTCATTCACCCCTCCACTTT. Protein: CASSPTGVPHSPLHF.

The V gene is TRBV6-1, the J gene TRBJ1-3; tentative D call: TRBD1 (5 bases). V was trimmed by 3 bases and J by 2 bases, leaving 11 bases between them. Germline CDR1 and CDR2: MNHNS and SASEGT. This CDR3 has 15 amino acids. The CDR3 DNA is TGTGCCAGCAGTGAGTTGGGGCTCGCTGGAAACACCATATATTTT. Translation: CASSELGLAGNTIYF.

The V gene is TRBV5-4, the J gene TRBJ2-6; 9 bases line up with TRBD1. Germline V lookup: CDR1 SGHNT, CDR2 YYREEE (reference sequence). Trimming removed 0 bases from V and 2 bases from J; junction bases left unmatched: 3. This CDR3 region has 17 residues. The CDR3 is CASSLGDRVAGANVLTF. The CDR3 region has the DNA TGTGCCAGCAGCTTGGGGGACAGGGTAGCTGGGGCCAACGTCCTGACTTTC.

The sample holds one count of this clone. The chain uses TRBV28 and TRBJ2-1, with a tentative D call TRBD2 (6 bases). The germline CDR1 and CDR2 sequences are MDHEN and SYDVKM. V shed 5 bases and J shed 0 bases, with 11 bases lying between them. This CDR3 has 15 residues. The CDR3 sequence: CASSRSGYSYNEQFF. The CDR3 coding sequence is TGTGCCAGCAGTCGTAGCGGCTACTCCTACAATGAGCAGTTCTTC.

The chain employs TRBV7-8 and TRBJ1-1, with D uncertain. The CDR3 is 14 amino acids. Trimming took 2 bases from V and 3 from J, leaving 10 bases between them. Germline lookup yields CDR1 SGHVS and CDR2 FQNEAQ. CDR3 residues: CASSLFSQDTEAFF. CDR3 nucleotide sequence: TGTGCCAGCAGCTTATTTAGCCAGGACACTGAAGCTTTCTTT.

The chain couples TRBV5-1 to TRBJ2-5; D gene ambiguous. The CDR3 is 13 amino acids. The germline V gene has CDR1 SGHRS and CDR2 YFSETQ. V lost 4 bases to trimming and J lost 2 bases, with 9 bases between them. CDR3 sequence reads: CASSRSLQETQYF. CDR3 nucleotide sequence: TGCGCCAGCAGCCGATCACTACAAGAGACCCAGTACTTC.

J is TRBJ2-3 and V is TRBV25-1; D is perhaps TRBD1 (5 bases). Per the germline V gene, CDR1 is MGHDK and CDR2 is SYGVNS. This CDR3 has 15 residues. Trimming left V 6 bases short and J 2 bases short, with 15 bases between. The CDR3 loop is CASSHQGSPTDTQYF. The CDR3 coding sequence is TGTGCCAGCAGCCACCAGGGCTCGCCCACAGATACGCAGTATTTT.

The V call is TRBV19, the J call TRBJ1-2; 8 positions match TRBD1. Germline loops: CDR1 LNHDA, CDR2 SQIVND (reference sequence). The CDR3 contains 13 residues. V was clipped by 5 bases and J by 4 bases; unmatched bases: 3. The CDR3 here is CASSPTGGYGYTF. The CDR3 coding sequence is TGTGCCAGTAGTCCAACAGGGGGCTATGGCTACACCTTC.

The chain couples TRBV7-2 to TRBJ2-1; TRBD2 matches 16 bases. Germline CDR1 is SGHTA and CDR2 is FQGNSA. With V trimmed by 1 base and J by 10 bases, 4 bases remained unmatched. The CDR3 sequence is 16 residues long. The CDR3 region has the DNA TGTGCCAGCAGCTTAGATAGGGGACTAGCGGGAGGGGAGCAGTTCTTC. Its protein is CASSLDRGLAGGEQFF.

The chain combines TRBV7-2 with TRBJ2-2; 8 positions match TRBD2. From germline, CDR1 is SGHTA and CDR2 FQGNSA. The CDR3 length is 15 residues. V gave up 4 bases and J gave up 1 base; unmatched junction bases: 2. The CDR3 nucleotides are TGTGCCAGCAGCTCCCTAGCGGGGAACACCGGGGAGCTGTTTTTT. Translating it yields CASSSLAGNTGELFF.

The chain carries TRBV9 and TRBJ1-1; 7 bases are a match to TRBD1. Germline V gene data show CDR1 as SGDLS and CDR2 as YYNGEE. The CDR3 consists of 14 residues. V lost 4 bases, J lost 1 base, and 4 bases stayed unmatched. Here the CDR3 DNA reads TGTGCCAGCAGCCAAGCAGGGGGGAACACTGAAGCTTTCTTT. Translated, it gives CASSQAGGNTEAFF.

The rearrangement uses TRBV7-2 and TRBJ2-5, with D perhaps being TRBD1 or TRBD2 (6 bases each). Trimming cost V 5 bases and J 5 bases, with 15 bases left between them. Germline lookup yields CDR1 SGHTA and CDR2 FQGNSA. The CDR3 totals 14 residues. Here the CDR3 reads CASSRLGGGETQYF. The CDR3 DNA reads as TGTGCCAGCAGCCGACTTGGAGGGGGGGAGACCCAGTACTTC.

The V call is TRBV4-3, the J call TRBJ2-2; the D is unclear. The CDR3 extends over 13 amino acids. Germline CDR1 reads LGHNA; CDR2 reads YSLEER. The V end was cut by 3 bases, the J end by 1 base, with 3 bases between. CDR3: CASSQGNTGELFF. In nucleotides, the CDR3 is TGCGCCAGCAGCCAGGGGAACACCGGGGAGCTGTTTTTT.

This chain links TRBV4-3 with TRBJ1-2; a possible D gene is TRBD1 (5 bases). Germline CDR1 LGHNA, CDR2 YSLEER. This CDR3 comprises 15 residues. Trimming took off 0 bases at V and 4 bases at J, with 12 bases between the two ends. The CDR3 DNA sequence: TGCGCCAGCAGCCAAGACCCCCGGGGGGGCTATGGCTACACCTTC. It translates to CASSQDPRGGYGYTF.

The chain carries TRBV25-1 and TRBJ1-2; D is uncertain. CDR1 is MGHDK, CDR2 SYGVNS, per germline. This CDR3 contains 11 residues. The V and J ends lost 4 bases and 5 bases respectively, with 5 bases between them. CDR3 sequence reads: CASSAQYGYTF. CDR3 in DNA: TGTGCCAGCAGTGCCCAATATGGCTACACCTTC.

The V and J genes are TRBV7-3 and TRBJ1-5, with TRBD1 matching over 7 bases. CDR3 length: 17 residues. Trimming removed 5 bases from V and 2 bases from J; junction bases left unmatched: 12. The germline V gene has CDR1 SGHTA and CDR2 FQGTGA. CDR3 protein: CASSPTGAREGNQPQHF. In nucleotides, the CDR3 is TGTGCCAGCAGCCCAACAGGGGCCAGGGAGGGCAATCAGCCCCAGCATTTT.

This clone was observed a single time. V gene TRBV4-3 combines with J gene TRBJ1-6; D uncertain. The CDR3 consists of 15 residues. Trimming removed 4 bases from V and 1 base from J, with 8 bases in between. The germline CDR1 and CDR2 sequences are LGHNA and YSLEER. The CDR3 nucleotides read TGCGCCAGCAGCCTCAGGCTATCCTATAATTCACCCCTCCACTTT. It encodes CASSLRLSYNSPLHF.

The chain employs TRBV19 and TRBJ1-5, with no clear D. Germline CDR1 and CDR2: LNHDA and SQIVND (reference sequence). V dropped 3 bases and J dropped 1 base, with 10 bases sitting between them. This CDR3 comprises 15 residues. CDR3 nucleotides: TGTGCCAGTAGTATTCTGACGGAGAGCAATCAGCCCCAGCATTTT. It yields the protein CASSILTESNQPQHF.

The chain combines TRBV29-1 with TRBJ2-7, with D perhaps being TRBD1 or TRBD2 (6 bases each). This CDR3 has 13 residues. Trimming cost V 4 bases and J 3 bases, with 13 bases left between them. The germline CDR1 and CDR2 sequences are SQVTM and ANQGSEA. This CDR3 is CSVGGAGHYEQYF. The DNA for the CDR3 is TGCAGCGTTGGGGGCGCGGGACACTACGAGCAGTACTTC.

This rearrangement joins TRBV20-1 to TRBJ2-3; maybe TRBD2 (6 bases). This CDR3 comprises 11 residues. Trimming stripped 1 base from V and 14 bases from J, with 13 bases between. Germline CDR1 and CDR2: DFQATT and SNEGSKA (reference sequence). The CDR3, as DNA: TGCAGTGCTAGAGCGGGGCGGGAAGGGTATTTT. It is translated as CSARAGREGYF.

The chain carries TRBV6-5 and TRBJ1-4, with 8 nucleotides matching TRBD1. The V and J ends lost 6 bases and 8 bases, in that order; junction bases with no gene match: 5. Germline V lookup: CDR1 MNHEY, CDR2 SVGAGI. CDR3 length: 13 residues. CDR3 amino acids: CASRARGREKLFF. CDR3 bases: TGTGCCAGCAGGGCCAGGGGGCGAGAAAAACTGTTTTTT.

This clone was seen only once. J is TRBJ1-1 and V is TRBV7-8; D is unclear. CDR1 and CDR2 from the germline V gene are SGHVS and FQNEAQ. The V end lost 2 bases, the J end lost 10 bases, and 11 bases lay between the germline ends. The CDR3 spans 12 residues. Written as DNA, the CDR3 is TGTGCCAGCAGCTTAAGGTCGGTGGGAGCTTTCTTT. As protein: CASSLRSVGAFF.